This TCR beta chain derives from a study of blood T cell repertoires in COVID-19. V lost 4 bases, J lost 3 bases, and 19 bases lay in between. The germline V gene encodes CDR1 MGHRA and CDR2 YSYEKL. The length of the CDR3 is 16 residues. This table comes from immunoSEQ multiplex PCR, and its TCRdb copy is limited to in-frame clones, with some not included. The data show approximately 240,000 clones, with 83% seen just once and roughly 5.5% held by the top ten. V gene TRBV4-1 combines with J gene TRBJ2-7; possibly TRBD2 for D (6 bases). This TCR came from a human donor in a cohort sampled during active COVID-19. Sequencing used peripheral blood. Here the CDR3 reads CASSPSPTGGDYEQYF. The CDR3 region has the DNA TGCGCCAGCAGCCCAAGCCCAACAGGAGGGGACTACGAGCAGTACTTC.